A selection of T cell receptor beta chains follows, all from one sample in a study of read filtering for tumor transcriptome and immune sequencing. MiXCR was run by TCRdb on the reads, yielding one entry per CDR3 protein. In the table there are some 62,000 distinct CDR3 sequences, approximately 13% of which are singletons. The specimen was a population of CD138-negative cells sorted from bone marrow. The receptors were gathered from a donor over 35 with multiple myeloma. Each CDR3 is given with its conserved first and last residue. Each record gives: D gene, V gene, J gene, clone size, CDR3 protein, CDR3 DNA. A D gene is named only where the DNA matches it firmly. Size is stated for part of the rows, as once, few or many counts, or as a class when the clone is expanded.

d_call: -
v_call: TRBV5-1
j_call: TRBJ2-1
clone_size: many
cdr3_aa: CASLRDGEVLNEQFF
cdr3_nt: TGCGCCAGCCTCAGAGACGGGGAGGTGCTAAATGAGCAGTTCTTC

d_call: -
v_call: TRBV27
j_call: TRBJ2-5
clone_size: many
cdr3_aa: CASSPNQETQYF
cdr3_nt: TGTGCCAGCAGTCCTAACCAAGAGACCCAGTACTTC

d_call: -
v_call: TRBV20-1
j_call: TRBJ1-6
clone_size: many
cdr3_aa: CSARLGELANNSPLHF
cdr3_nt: TGCAGTGCTAGATTAGGGGAGCTTGCGAATAATTCACCCCTCCACTTT

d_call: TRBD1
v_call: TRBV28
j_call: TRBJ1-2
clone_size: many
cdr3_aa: CASSRPDRGSYGYTF
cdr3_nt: TGTGCCAGCAGCCGCCCTGACAGGGGGTCCTATGGCTACACCTTC

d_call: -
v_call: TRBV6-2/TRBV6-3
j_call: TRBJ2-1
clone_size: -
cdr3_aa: CASSYSNGNEQFF
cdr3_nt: TGTGCCAGCAGTTACTCGAATGGGAATGAGCAGTTCTTC

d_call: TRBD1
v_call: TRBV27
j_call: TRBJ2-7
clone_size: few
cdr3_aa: CASSLSAGQGIYEQYF
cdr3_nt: TGTGCCAGCAGTTTGTCAGCGGGACAGGGGATCTACGAGCAGTACTTC

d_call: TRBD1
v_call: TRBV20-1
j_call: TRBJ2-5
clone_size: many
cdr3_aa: CSAPKQGVNQETQYF
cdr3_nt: TGCAGTGCTCCCAAACAGGGGGTTAACCAAGAGACCCAGTACTTC

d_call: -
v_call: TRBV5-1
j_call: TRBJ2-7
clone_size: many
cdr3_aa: CASSLSGGTYEQYF
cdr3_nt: TGCGCCAGCAGCTTGTCCGGCGGGACGTACGAGCAGTACTTC

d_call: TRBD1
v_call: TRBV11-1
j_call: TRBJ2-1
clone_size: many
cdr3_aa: CATVGRTGTYNEQFF
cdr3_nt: TGTGCCACAGTAGGGCGGACAGGAACCTACAATGAGCAGTTCTTC

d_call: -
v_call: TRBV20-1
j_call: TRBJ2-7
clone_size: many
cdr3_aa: CSARDTAGHYEQYF
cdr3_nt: TGCAGTGCTAGAGATACGGCAGGCCACTACGAGCAGTACTTC

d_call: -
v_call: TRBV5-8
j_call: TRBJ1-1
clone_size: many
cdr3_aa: CASSLSWATEAFF
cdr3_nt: TGTGCCAGCAGCTTGTCGTGGGCCACTGAAGCTTTCTTT

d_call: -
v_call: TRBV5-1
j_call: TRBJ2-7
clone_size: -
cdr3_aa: CASSPNYQTAFPYEQYF
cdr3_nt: TGCGCCAGCAGCCCCAACTACCAGACAGCTTTTCCCTACGAGCAGTACTTC

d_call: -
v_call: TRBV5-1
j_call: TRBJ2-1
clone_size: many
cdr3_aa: CASTDGLNNEQFF
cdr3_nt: TGCGCCAGCACCGACGGACTGAACAATGAGCAGTTCTTC

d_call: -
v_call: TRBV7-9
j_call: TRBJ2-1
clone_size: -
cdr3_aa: CATPSGQGFYNEQFF
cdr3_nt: TGTGCCACCCCGTCGGGGCAGGGATTCTACAATGAGCAGTTCTTC

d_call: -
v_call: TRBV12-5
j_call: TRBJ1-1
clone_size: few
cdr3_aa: CASGFPSTGTMNTEAFF
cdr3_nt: TGTGCTAGTGGTTTCCCATCGACCGGGACGATGAACACTGAAGCTTTCTTT

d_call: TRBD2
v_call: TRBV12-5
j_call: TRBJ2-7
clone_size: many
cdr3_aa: CASGLSGLAGVGYEQYF
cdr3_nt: TGTGCTAGTGGTTTGTCCGGACTAGCGGGAGTTGGTTACGAGCAGTACTTC

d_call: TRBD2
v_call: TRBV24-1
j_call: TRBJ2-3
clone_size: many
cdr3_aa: CATSDPERLAADTQYF
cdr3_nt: TGTGCCACCAGTGACCCAGAACGACTAGCGGCAGATACGCAGTATTTT

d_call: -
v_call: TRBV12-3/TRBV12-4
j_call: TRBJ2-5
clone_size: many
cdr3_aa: CASSLNRKETQYF
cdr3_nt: TGTGCCAGCAGTTTAAACAGAAAAGAGACCCAGTATTTC

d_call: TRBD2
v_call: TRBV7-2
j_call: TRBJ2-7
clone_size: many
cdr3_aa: CASSFSSGGTRYEQYF
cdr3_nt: TGTGCCAGCAGCTTTTCTTCGGGAGGAACTAGGTACGAGCAGTACTTC

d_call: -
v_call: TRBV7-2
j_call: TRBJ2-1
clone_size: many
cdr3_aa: CASSLGDWAAYNEQFF
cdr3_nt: TGTGCCAGCAGCTTAGGTGACTGGGCGGCCTACAATGAGCAGTTCTTC

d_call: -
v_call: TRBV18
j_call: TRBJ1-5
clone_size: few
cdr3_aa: CASSPWGIGSNQPQHF
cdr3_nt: TGTGCCAGCTCACCGTGGGGTATCGGTAGTAATCAGCCCCAGCATTTT

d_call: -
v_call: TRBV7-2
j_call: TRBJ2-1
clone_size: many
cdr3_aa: CASSLEQGYEQFF
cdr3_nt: TGTGCCAGCAGCTTAGAACAGGGCTATGAGCAGTTCTTC

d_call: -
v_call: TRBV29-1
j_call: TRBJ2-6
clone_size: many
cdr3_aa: CSVGQASGANVLTF
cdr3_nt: TGCAGCGTTGGACAGGCCTCTGGGGCCAACGTCCTGACTTTC

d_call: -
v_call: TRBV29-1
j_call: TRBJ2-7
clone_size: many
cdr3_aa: CSVGTMGTQSSYEQYF
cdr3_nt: TGCAGCGTTGGGACCATGGGGACTCAGAGCTCCTACGAGCAGTACTTC

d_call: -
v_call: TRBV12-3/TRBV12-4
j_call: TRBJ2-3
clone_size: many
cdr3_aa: CASSTYSADTQYF
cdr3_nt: TGTGCCAGCAGTACCTACAGCGCAGATACGCAGTATTTT

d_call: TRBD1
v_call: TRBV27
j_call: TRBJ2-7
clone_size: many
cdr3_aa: CASSPGQGWDEQYF
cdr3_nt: TGTGCCAGCAGTCCCGGACAGGGTTGGGACGAGCAGTACTTC

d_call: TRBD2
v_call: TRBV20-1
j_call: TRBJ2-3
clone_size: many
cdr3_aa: CSAINRLAGDTQYF
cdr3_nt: TGCAGTGCTATTAATCGCCTAGCGGGAGATACGCAGTATTTT

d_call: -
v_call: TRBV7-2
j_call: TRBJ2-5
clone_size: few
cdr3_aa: CASGEAETQYF
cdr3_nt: TGTGCCAGCGGAGAGGCAGAGACCCAGTACTTC

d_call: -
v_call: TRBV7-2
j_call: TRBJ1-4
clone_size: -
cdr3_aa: CASSLDGASNEKLFF
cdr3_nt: TGTGCCAGCAGCTTAGATGGGGCTTCTAATGAAAAACTGTTTTTT

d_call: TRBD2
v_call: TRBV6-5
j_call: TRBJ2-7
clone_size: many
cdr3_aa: CASSYRGLAGGSYEQYF
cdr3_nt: TGTGCCAGCAGTTACCGGGGACTAGCGGGAGGCTCCTACGAGCAGTACTTC

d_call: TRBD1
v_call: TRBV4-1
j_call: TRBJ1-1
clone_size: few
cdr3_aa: CASSLLRTGGPEAFF
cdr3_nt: TGCGCCAGCAGCCTACTAAGGACAGGGGGACCTGAAGCTTTCTTT

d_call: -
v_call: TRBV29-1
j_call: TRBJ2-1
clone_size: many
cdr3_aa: CSAPRAGEGEQFF
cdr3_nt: TGCAGCGCCCCCCGGGCAGGGGAGGGTGAGCAGTTCTTC

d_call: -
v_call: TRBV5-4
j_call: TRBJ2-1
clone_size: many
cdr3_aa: CASSHRTAYEQFF
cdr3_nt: TGTGCCAGCAGTCATAGGACAGCGTATGAGCAGTTCTTC

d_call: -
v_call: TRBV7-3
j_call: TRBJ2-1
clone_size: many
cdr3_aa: CASSFSNNEQFF
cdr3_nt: TGTGCCAGCAGCTTCTCTAACAATGAGCAGTTCTTC

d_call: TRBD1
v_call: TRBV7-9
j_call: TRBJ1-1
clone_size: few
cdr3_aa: CASSPSSTGGTEAFF
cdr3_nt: TGTGCCAGCAGCCCCAGCTCGACAGGGGGTACTGAAGCTTTCTTT

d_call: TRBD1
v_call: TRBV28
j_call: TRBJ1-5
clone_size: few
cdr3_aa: CASKDQGQGSQPQHF
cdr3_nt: TGTGCCAGCAAGGATCAGGGACAGGGTAGTCAGCCCCAGCATTTT

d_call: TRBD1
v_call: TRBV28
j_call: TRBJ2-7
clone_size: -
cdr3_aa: CASSSPGQEPSYEQYF
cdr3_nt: TGTGCCAGCAGTTCCCCTGGACAGGAACCCTCCTACGAGCAGTACTTC

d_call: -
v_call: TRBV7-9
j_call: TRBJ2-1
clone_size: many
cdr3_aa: CASSSNRDSYNEQFF
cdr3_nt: TGTGCCAGCAGCTCGAATAGGGATTCCTACAATGAGCAGTTCTTC

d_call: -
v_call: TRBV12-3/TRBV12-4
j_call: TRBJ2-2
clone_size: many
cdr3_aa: CASSFAGELFF
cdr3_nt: TGTGCCAGCAGTTTTGCCGGGGAGCTGTTTTTT

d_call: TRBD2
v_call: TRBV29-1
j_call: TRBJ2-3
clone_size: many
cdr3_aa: CSVELLAGRTDTQYF
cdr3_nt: TGCAGCGTTGAACTCCTAGCGGGACGCACAGATACGCAGTATTTT

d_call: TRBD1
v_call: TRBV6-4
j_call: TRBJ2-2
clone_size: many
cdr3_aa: CASSDQGASTGELFF
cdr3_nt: TGTGCCAGCAGTGACCAGGGGGCCAGCACCGGGGAGCTGTTTTTT

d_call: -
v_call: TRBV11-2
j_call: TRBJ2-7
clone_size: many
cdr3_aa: CASSFLRDMKRGHEQYF
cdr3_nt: TGTGCCAGCAGCTTTCTCCGGGACATGAAACGTGGACACGAGCAGTACTTC

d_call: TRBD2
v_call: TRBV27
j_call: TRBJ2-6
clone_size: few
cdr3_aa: CASSPGLAGVAGANVLTF
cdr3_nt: TGTGCCAGCAGTCCGGGACTAGCGGGAGTGGCTGGGGCCAACGTCCTGACTTTC

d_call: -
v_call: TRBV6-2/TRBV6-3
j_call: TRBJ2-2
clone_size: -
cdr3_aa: CASSYGTGELFF
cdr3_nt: TGTGCCAGCAGTTACGGGACCGGGGAGCTGTTTTTT

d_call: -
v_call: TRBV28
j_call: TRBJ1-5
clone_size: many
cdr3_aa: CASSSSFTGRNQPQHF
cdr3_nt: TGTGCCAGCAGTTCCAGTTTTACAGGACGAAATCAGCCCCAGCATTTT

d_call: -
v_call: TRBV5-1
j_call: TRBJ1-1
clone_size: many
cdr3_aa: CASSLERIPNTEAFF
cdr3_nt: TGCGCCAGCAGCTTGGAGCGGATACCGAACACTGAAGCTTTCTTT

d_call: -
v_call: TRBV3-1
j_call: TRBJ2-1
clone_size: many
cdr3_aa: CASSQVRAGNEQFF
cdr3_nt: TGTGCCAGCAGCCAAGTCAGGGCAGGCAATGAGCAGTTCTTC

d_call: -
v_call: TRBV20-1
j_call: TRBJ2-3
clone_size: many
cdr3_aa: CSAMGGKAQYF
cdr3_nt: TGCAGTGCCATGGGAGGAAAGGCGCAGTATTTT

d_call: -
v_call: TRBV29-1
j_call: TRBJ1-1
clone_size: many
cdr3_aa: CSVRTPYTEAFF
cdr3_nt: TGCAGCGTACGGACACCTTACACTGAAGCTTTCTTT

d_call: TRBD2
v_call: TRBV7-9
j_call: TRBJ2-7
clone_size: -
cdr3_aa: CASSRIQTSGASGEQYF
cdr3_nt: TGTGCCAGCAGCCGAATCCAGACTAGCGGGGCATCGGGCGAGCAGTACTTC

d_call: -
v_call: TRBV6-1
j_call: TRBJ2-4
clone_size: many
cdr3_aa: CASSDSEESAKNIQYF
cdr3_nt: TGTGCCAGCAGTGATTCCGAGGAATCGGCCAAAAACATTCAGTACTTC